The entry that follows covers one T cell receptor beta chain sequence. Antigen unknown. This sample is part of a study of CD8+ T cells in alopecia areata. As for the study in general: Treatment of the treated patients consisted of oral tofacitinib, 5 to 10 mg twice daily. General study results and limits: Possibly because of HLA-related factors, TCR sharing was less clear across patients than in mice. Administration of tofacitinib significantly diminished scalp clonality and expanded CD8+ clones within the top 100.

Regarding treatment: oral pan-JAK inhibitor, 5-10 mg twice daily. Researchers gathered lesional scalp punch biopsies and peripheral blood from patients with alopecia areata. Sequencing used cDNA as its template, made by extracting RNA and reverse transcribing it. Libraries were prepared by immunoSEQ multiplex PCR; TCRdb keeps only in-frame clonotypes and omits some of them. Of approximately 110,000 clones in the sample, roughly three fifths were seen once. There are 16 residues in the CDR3. The V end lost 0 bases, the J end lost 8 bases, and 14 bases lay between the germline ends. CDR1 and CDR2 from the germline V gene are LNHNV and YYDKDF (reference sequence).

The receptor's source is a human donor with alopecia areata. Sequenced material: CD4+ T cells sorted from blood, taken at week 24, from a patient treated with tofacitinib. The V gene is TRBV15, the J gene TRBJ1-6, with D tentatively TRBD1 (6 bases). As DNA, the CDR3 is TGTGCCACCAGCAGAGATCCCGGCCGGGGGCATTCACCCCTCCACTTT. This encodes CATSRDPGRGHSPLHF.